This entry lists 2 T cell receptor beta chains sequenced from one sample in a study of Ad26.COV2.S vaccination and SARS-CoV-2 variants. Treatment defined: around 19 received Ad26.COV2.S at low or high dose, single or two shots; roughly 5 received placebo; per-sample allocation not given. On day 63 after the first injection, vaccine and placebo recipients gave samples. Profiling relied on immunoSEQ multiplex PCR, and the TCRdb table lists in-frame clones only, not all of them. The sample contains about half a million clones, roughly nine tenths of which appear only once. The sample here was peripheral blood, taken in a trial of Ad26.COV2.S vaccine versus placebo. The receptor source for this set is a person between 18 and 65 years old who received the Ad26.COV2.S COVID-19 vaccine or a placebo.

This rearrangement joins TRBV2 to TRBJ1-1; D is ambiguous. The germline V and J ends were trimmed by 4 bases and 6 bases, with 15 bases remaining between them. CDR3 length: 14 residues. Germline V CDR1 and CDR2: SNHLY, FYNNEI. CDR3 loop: CASSVYGVLAEAFF. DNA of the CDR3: TGTGCCAGCAGTGTATACGGAGTTCTAGCTGAAGCTTTCTTT.

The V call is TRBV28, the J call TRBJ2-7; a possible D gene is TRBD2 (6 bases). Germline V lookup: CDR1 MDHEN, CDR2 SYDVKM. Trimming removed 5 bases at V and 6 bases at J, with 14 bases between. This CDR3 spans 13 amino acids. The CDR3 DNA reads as TGTGCCAGCAGTAACCCGGGACTGCCCGAGCAGTACTTC. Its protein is CASSNPGLPEQYF.